These T cell receptor beta chains were read from a single sample in a study of vaccination effects on CD4 cells after COVID-19. These receptors lack a known antigen. Method: immunoSEQ multiplex PCR; TCRdb's copy keeps in-frame clones and lacks some. The sample includes around 50,000 clones, roughly 72% of them seen just once. The sequences come from CD4+ T cells from PBMCs cultured without peptide, collected after COVID-19 vaccination. The source is a human donor who received a COVID-19 vaccine. CDR3s include the opening cysteine and the closing phenylalanine or tryptophan. Size values are once, few and many counts, or a class for expanded clones, and some rows have none.

>TRBJ2-3|TRBV4-1|NA
CASSRTGLDTQYF
>TRBJ1-5|TRBV28|once
CASSFSSNQPQHF
>TRBJ2-7|TRBV3-1/TRBV3-2|NA
CASSQRKGTGAYEQYF
>TRBJ2-3|TRBV5-1|few
CASSFRSGWGSADTQYF
>TRBJ1-1|TRBV6-2/TRBV6-3|few
CASSPRNTEAFF
>TRBJ1-2|TRBV2|NA
CASSAQGAGYGYTF
>TRBJ2-7|TRBV6-1|NA
CASSEPRVEQYF
>TRBJ1-1|TRBV6-5|NA
CASSYSSPANTEAFF
>TRBJ2-7|TRBV10-2|NA
CASGQGPYEQYF
>TRBJ2-1|TRBV27|NA
CASSPPPRRNEQFF
>TRBJ1-4|TRBV19|NA
CASSRGQPRLGEKLFF
>TRBJ1-1|TRBV3-1/TRBV3-2|NA
CASSRTEDTEAFF
>TRBJ2-3|TRBV4-1|NA
CASSQGFRDTQYF
>TRBJ2-4|TRBV27|NA
CASSSMEGVFAKNIQYF
>TRBJ2-7|TRBV18|NA
CASSPGSTYEQYF
>TRBJ2-7|TRBV23-1|few
CARRPGQGNYEQYF
>TRBJ1-1|TRBV18|NA
CASSPLQGAGTEAFF
>TRBJ1-6|TRBV18|few
CASSPDRGSPLHF
>TRBJ2-6|TRBV5-1|NA
CASSSTGSSGANVLTF
>TRBJ1-2|TRBV6-1|few
CASSEPQGAYSGYTF
>TRBJ1-5|TRBV5-7|NA
CASSLGYTGQPQHF
>TRBJ1-1|TRBV5-1|NA
CASTLGEAFF
>TRBJ2-7|TRBV2|few
CASSEDDLEQYF
>TRBJ1-1|TRBV10-1|few
CATSEGYTEAFF
>TRBJ2-4|TRBV29-1|NA
CSVEERRHEAKNIQYF
>TRBJ1-2|TRBV24-1|NA
CATSATRVSGYTF
>TRBJ1-6|TRBV3-1/TRBV3-2|few
CASSQVGAQSPLHF
>TRBJ2-7|TRBV27|NA
CASSLSAVPGYEQYF
>TRBJ2-5|TRBV20-1|NA
CSASEQGLGETQYF
>TRBJ2-5|TRBV7-9|NA
CASSLIETQYF
>TRBJ2-7|TRBV6-5|NA
CASSWGGEDYEQYF